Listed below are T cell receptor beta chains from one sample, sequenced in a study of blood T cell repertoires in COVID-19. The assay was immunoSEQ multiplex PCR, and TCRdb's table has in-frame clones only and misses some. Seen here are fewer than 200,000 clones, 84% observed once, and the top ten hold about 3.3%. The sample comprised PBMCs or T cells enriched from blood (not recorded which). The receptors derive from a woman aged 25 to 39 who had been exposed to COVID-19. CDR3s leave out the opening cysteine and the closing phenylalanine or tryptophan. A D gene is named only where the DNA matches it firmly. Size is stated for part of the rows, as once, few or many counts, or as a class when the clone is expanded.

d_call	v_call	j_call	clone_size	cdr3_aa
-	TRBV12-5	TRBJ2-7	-	ASGLSRDSITYEQY
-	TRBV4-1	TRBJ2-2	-	ASSPEPGELF
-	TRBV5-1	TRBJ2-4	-	ASSLQGGDIQY
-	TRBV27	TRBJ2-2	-	ASSFTGYTGELF
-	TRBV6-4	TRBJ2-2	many	ASSDSSTGELF
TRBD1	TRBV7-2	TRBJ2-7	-	ASSSRQGFAYEQY
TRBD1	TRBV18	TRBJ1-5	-	ASSSRQGGNQPQH
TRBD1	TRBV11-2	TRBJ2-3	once	ASSSLGTATDTQY
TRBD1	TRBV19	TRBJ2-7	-	ASSITGARHYEQY
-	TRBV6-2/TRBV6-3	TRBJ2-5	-	ASSFPDQY
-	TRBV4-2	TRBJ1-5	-	ASSQPGGNQPQH
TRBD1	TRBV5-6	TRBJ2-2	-	ASSFAGTGNIGELF
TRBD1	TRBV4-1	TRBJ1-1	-	ASSLRGQGAGTEAF
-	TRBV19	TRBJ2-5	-	ASSTTADVLETQY
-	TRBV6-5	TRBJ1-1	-	ASSYSTDTEAF
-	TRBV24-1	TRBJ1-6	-	ATSEATGSPLH
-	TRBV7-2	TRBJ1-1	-	ASSFTQQSTEAF
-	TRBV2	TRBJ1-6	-	ASSVGADSPLH
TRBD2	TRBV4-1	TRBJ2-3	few	ASSQGGAGGGTDTQY
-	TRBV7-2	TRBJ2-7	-	ASSPGSYEQY
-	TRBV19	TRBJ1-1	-	ASSLNQGRGTEAF
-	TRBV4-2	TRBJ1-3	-	ASSQEAQGWSGNTIY
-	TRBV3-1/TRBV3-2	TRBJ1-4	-	ASRRGRVGEKLF
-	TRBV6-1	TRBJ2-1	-	ASSEPTGFTVSNEQF
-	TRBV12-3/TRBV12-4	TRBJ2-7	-	ASSLNGGGEQY
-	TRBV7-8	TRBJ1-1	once	ASSYQGVAGTEAF
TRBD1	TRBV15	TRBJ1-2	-	ATSIRGRTPYGYT
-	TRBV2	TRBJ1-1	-	ASSVRTGTNTEAF
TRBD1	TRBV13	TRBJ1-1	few	ASSSGTGPIMNTEAF
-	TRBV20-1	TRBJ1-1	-	SVTGNTEAF
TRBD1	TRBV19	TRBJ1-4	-	ASSITGGASEKLF
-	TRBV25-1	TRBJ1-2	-	ASSGGSVGGYT
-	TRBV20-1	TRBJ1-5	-	SASSGTREGQPQH
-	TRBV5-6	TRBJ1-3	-	ASSFSSGNTIY
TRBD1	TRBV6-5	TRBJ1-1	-	ASSYRGPNTEAF
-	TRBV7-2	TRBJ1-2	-	ASSLAATLNYGYT
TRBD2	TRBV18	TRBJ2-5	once	ASSWTSGGRETQY
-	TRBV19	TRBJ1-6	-	ASSNLALGRTENSPLH
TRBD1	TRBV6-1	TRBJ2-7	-	ASSEVGQGAYEQY
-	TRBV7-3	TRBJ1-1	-	ASSPSQGHTEAF
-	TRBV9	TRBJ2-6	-	ASSAQGKRGANVLT
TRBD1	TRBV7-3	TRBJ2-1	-	ASSQDRGPDEQF
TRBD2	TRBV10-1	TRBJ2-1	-	ASSGERGTSGEYNEQF
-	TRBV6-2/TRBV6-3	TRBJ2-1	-	ASSYLTGYNEQF
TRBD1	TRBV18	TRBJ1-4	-	ASSPERGGISEKLF
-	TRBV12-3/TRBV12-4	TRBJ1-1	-	ASSTQGLPEPF
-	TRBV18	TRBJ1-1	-	ASSSVNTEAF
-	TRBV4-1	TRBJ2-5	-	ASSQDKETQY
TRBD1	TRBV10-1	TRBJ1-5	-	ASKEMRTGGTNQPQH
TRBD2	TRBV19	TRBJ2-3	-	ASSIGDGGATDTQY
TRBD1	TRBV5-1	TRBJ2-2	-	ASSPTGTGVYGELF
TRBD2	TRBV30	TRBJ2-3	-	AWSSGGTTSTDTQY
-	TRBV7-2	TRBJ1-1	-	ASSLTVDTEAF
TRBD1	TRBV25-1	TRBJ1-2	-	ASSPGSGQGVRGYT
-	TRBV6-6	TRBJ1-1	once	ASSRSQIRDWPTEAF
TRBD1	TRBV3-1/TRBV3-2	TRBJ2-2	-	ASSRPGGGGELF
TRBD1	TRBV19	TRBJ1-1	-	ASTTLPGQGGTEAF
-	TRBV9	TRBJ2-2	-	ASSVQVIDPSKLTGELF
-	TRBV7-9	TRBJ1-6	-	ASSLGLAGANNSPLH
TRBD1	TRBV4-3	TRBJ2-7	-	ASSQGQGLPYEQY